This TCR beta chain comes out of a study of CD8+ T cells in alopecia areata (dated by TCRdb to 2016 to 2019). At the level of the whole study: Treated patients were enrolled in an open-label pilot trial of oral tofacitinib, 5 to 10 mg twice daily, for moderate-to-severe alopecia areata. TCRbeta CDR3 regions were amplified by immunoSEQ multiplex PCR with 35 Vbeta forward and 13 Jbeta reverse primers. Clonality in the scalp was compared among normal scalp (n=4), patchy alopecia areata scalp (n=8), and alopecia totalis/universalis scalp (n=8). In humans, TCRbeta sequencing was performed on scalp tissue and on sorted CD4+ and CD8+ peripheral blood T cells from healthy controls and from patients with patchy or totalis/universalis alopecia areata. For the treated patients, the SALT score, which quantifies what percentage of scalp surface area is affected, served as the measure of disease severity. RNA was obtained with the PAXgene miRNA kit for fixed scalp, the miRNeasy kit for PBMCs, and the RNeasy kit for mouse skin. In both human patients and the C3H/HeJ mouse model, the study applied high-throughput TCRbeta sequencing to look at T cell clonal expansion in alopecia areata. Tofacitinib-treated patients had biopsies at baseline and at 4 and 24 weeks of treatment, with a later scalp biopsy in several patients. Tofacitinib was administered for 6 to 18 months, and 6 months of follow-up off drug were then conducted to assess delayed response and recurrence.

From the germline V gene, CDR1 is SGHVS and CDR2 is FNYEAQ. The CDR3, from cysteine to phenylalanine, totals 16 residues. The entry retains the CDR3 DNA only, 48 bases that are in frame from base 1. Trimming takes 5 bases off V and 2 bases off J; junction bases not matched to a gene: 5. This sample's time point label indicates: roughly 27 days on oral tofacitinib. Interpreted using the paper, the treatment or condition label stands for: oral pan-JAK inhibitor, 5-10 mg twice daily. Lesional scalp punch biopsies and peripheral blood were obtained from alopecia areata patients. After PBMCs were isolated by density centrifugation and stained for CD3, CD4 and CD8, a FACSAria was used to sort CD4+ and CD8+ T cells. On the study overall, not on this receptor specifically: Because the treated cohort was small and included a single nonresponder, larger studies are needed to assess links between baseline CD8+ expansion and response. Many expanded lesional clones were found to persist in scalp and blood during tofacitinib treatment, and relapse after treatment cessation may be partly explained by this persistence. TCR sequences shared between patients were less clear than in mice, possibly partly because of HLA diversity in the patient population. Unlike mouse skin, where gammadelta T cells dominate, normal human skin contains resident alphabeta T cells that get sequenced too, which complicates analysis of the scalp TCR repertoire. Tofacitinib significantly decreased scalp clonality and the number of expanded CD8+ clones among the top 100 scalp clones. Compared with normal scalp, lesional scalp had higher clonality and more expanded CD8+ clones, particularly in alopecia totalis/universalis, a pattern that suggests antigenic drive.

The library relied on the immunoSEQ multiplex PCR assay. RNA was extracted from all samples and reverse transcribed into cDNA as template for TCR sequencing. First-strand cDNA was synthesized with SuperScript III using a 2:1 mix of oligo-dT and random hexamers. A synthetic immune receptor repertoire was used to gauge amplification bias, and whatever bias remained was removed computationally. The original methods were these. Raw reads were preprocessed for error removal, and CDR3 was defined according to IMGT conventions as running from the conserved cysteine to phenylalanine. Clonality was computed by normalizing Shannon entropy by log2 of the number of productive unique TCRs and subtracting the result from 1. CD4 or CD8 identity of scalp clones was inferred by cross-referencing scalp TCRbeta sequences with sorted blood CD4 and CD8 repertoires. TCRdb retrieved this table from immuneACCESS and kept in-frame rearrangements only. Not all clones are present; in checked studies, unresolved V genes account for under half, and no reason is known for the remainder. D and trimming come from the DNA, and the V and J calls and clone size come from that table. Within this sample are some 240,000 clones, with about three fifths of them counted one time only. The leading ten clones occupy about 1.4% of the sample.

This clone occurred once. This receptor's antigen is unknown. No base qualities exist here, and no much larger clone lies one base off it. The sequencing used CD4+ T cells sorted from blood, collected at week 4, from a patient treated with tofacitinib. The chain is encoded by TRBV7-6 joined to TRBJ2-1; 11 of the junction bases match TRBD2. This receptor was identified in a human donor with alopecia areata. DNA sequence: TGTGCCAGCAGCACCTTAGCGGGGGGGCCCTACAATGAGCAGTTCTTC. Its protein reads: CASSTLAGGPYNEQFF.